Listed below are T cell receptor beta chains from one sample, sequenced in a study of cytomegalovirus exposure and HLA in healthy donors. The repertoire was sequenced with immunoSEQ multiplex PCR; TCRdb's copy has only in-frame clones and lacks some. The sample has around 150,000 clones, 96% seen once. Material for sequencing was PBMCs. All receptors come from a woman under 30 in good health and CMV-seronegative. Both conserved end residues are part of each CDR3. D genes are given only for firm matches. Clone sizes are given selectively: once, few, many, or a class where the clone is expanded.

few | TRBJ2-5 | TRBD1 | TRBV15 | TGTGCCACCATTACACCTAGATCAACAGGGGCAGAGACCCAGTACTTC | CATITPRSTGAETQYF
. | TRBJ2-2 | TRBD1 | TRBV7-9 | TGTGCCAGCAGCACGCGAGGACAGGGAGGCACCGGGGAGCTGTTTTTT | CASSTRGQGGTGELFF
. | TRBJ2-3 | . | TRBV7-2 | TGTGCCAGCACCTTTACAGACGCTAGCACAGATACGCAGTATTTT | CASTFTDASTDTQYF
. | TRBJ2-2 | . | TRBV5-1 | TGCGCCAGCAGCTTGGTGTTCAGGGGTACCGGGGAGCTGTTTTTT | CASSLVFRGTGELFF
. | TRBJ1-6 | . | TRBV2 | TGTGCCAGCAGTGAGTGGTTACAGGGAAGCTCACCCCTCCACTTT | CASSEWLQGSSPLHF
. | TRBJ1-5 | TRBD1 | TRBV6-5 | TGTGCCAGCAGTTCGGGACAGACTAGCAATCAGCCCCAGCATTTT | CASSSGQTSNQPQHF
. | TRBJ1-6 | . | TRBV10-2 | TGCGCCAGCAACGGGGCGGGGAGCTCCTATAATTCACCCCTCCACTTT | CASNGAGSSYNSPLHF
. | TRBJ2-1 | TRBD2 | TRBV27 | TGTGCCAGCACCAAAAGCACCGGACTAGCGGGGCGCAATGAGCAGTTCTTC | CASTKSTGLAGRNEQFF
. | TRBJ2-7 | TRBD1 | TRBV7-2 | TGTGCCAGCAGCTTATTCGGACAGGGGTCCGACGAGCAGTACTTC | CASSLFGQGSDEQYF
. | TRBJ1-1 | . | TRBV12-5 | TGTGCTAGTGGTTTGGACGTAACCAGGGGAACTGAAGCTTTCTTT | CASGLDVTRGTEAFF
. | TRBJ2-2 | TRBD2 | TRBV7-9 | TGTGCCAGCAGCTCCTACCTGGGAGGGGAGGACACCGGGGAGCTGTTTTTT | CASSSYLGGEDTGELFF
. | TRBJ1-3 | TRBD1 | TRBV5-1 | TGCGCCAGCAGTTCTGGGACAGTTGCTGGAAACACCATATATTTT | CASSSGTVAGNTIYF
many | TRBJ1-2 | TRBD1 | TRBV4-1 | TGCGCCAGCAGCCAAGCGAACAGGGGGCGCCCCTATGGCTACACCTTC | CASSQANRGRPYGYTF
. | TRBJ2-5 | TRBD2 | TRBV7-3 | TGTGCCAGCAGCTATAGCGGGGGGGCGGGTGAGACCCAGTACTTC | CASSYSGGAGETQYF
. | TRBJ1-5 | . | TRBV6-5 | TGTGCCAGCAGTCCGGACTTTAGCAATCAGCCCCAGCATTTT | CASSPDFSNQPQHF
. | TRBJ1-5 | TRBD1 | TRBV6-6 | TGTGCCAGCAGTTACCTGGACAGGGAGGATCAGCCCCAGCATTTT | CASSYLDREDQPQHF
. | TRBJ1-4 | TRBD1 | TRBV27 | TGTGCCAGCAGTCCTCAGACAGGGGGCTATGAAAAACTGTTTTTT | CASSPQTGGYEKLFF
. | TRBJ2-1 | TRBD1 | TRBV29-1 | TGCAGCGTTGAAAGGGGGACAGGAGGCTACAATGAGCAGTTCTTC | CSVERGTGGYNEQFF
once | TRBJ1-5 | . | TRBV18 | TGTGCCAGCTCACCGGGGAGGGACCAGCCCCAGCATTTT | CASSPGRDQPQHF
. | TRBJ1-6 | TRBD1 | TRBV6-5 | TGTGCCAGCAGTTACGGTGCAGGGGGCTCTTCACCCCTCCACTTT | CASSYGAGGSSPLHF
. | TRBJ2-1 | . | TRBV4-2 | TGTGCCAGCAGCCAAGATCGAATGGTCAGTTACAATGAGCAGTTCTTC | CASSQDRMVSYNEQFF
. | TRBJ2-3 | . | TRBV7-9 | TGTGCCAGCAGCTTAGGGGGCCCTACGGGAGATACGCAGTATTTT | CASSLGGPTGDTQYF
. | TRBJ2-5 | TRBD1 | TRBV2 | TGTGCCAGCCGTGGGGACAGGGGGCTCGAGACCCAGTACTTC | CASRGDRGLETQYF
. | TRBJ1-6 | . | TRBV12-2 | TGTGCAAGTCGCTTCACCGACAGGGTTCCTTTT | CASRFTDRVPF
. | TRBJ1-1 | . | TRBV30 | TGTGCCTGGAGTGTACGCCCCCCCCGGGGAGTTAACACTGAAGCTTTCTTT | CAWSVRPPRGVNTEAFF
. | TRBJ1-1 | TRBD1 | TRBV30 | TGTGCCTGGAATCCGGGACAGAGGATCACTGAAGCTTTCTTT | CAWNPGQRITEAFF
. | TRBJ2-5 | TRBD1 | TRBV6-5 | TGTGCCAGCAGACTCGGGACAGGGAAGACCCAGTACTTC | CASRLGTGKTQYF
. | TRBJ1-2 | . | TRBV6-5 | TGTGCCAGCAGTTACGGCCGGACATCTTATGGCTACACCTTC | CASSYGRTSYGYTF
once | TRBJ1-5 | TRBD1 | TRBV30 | TGTGCCTGGGGGGACAGCGATAGCAATCAGCCCCAGCATTTT | CAWGDSDSNQPQHF
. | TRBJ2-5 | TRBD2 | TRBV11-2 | TGTGCCAGCAGCTCCCGCGGGGGGATAGAGACCCAGTACTTC | CASSSRGGIETQYF
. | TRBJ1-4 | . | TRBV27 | TGTGCCAGCAGCCGACACGCAACTAATGAAAAACTGTTTTTT | CASSRHATNEKLFF
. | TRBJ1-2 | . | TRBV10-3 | TGTGCCATCAGTGAACAGGGTTTTTCCTATGGCTACACCTTC | CAISEQGFSYGYTF
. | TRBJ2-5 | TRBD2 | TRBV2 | TGTGCCAGCATTGGACTAGCGGGGGAAGAGACCCAGTACTTC | CASIGLAGEETQYF
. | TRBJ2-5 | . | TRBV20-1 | TGCAGTGCCCCTGCGGTGGGGACCCAGTACTTC | CSAPAVGTQYF
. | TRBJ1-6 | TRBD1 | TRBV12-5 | TGTGCTAGTGGTTTGTCCCTAACCGTTGGGGACAGGGGCCATTCACCCCTCCACTTT | CASGLSLTVGDRGHSPLHF
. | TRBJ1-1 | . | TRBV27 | TGTGCCAGCAGTGCTATAGGGCAGGCGTCGAGGGTGAACACTGAAGCTTTCTTT | CASSAIGQASRVNTEAFF
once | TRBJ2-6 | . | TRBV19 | TGTGCCAGTAGTCCTACAGGGACCGGGGCCAACGTCCTGACTTTC | CASSPTGTGANVLTF
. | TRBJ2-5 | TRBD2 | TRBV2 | TGTGCCAGCAGTGGGGGCCTAGCGGGTACTCAAGAGACCCAGTACTTC | CASSGGLAGTQETQYF
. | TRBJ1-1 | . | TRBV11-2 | TGTGCCAGCAGCTTAGATAGGAAGGGGGAAGCTTTCTTT | CASSLDRKGEAFF
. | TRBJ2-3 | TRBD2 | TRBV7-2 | TGTGCCAGCAGCTGGGTTGGGGGGGCAGATACGCAGTATTTT | CASSWVGGADTQYF
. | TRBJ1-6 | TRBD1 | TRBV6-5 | TGTGCCAGCAGCCGGGACAGTAATTCACCCCTCCACTTT | CASSRDSNSPLHF
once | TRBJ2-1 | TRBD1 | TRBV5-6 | TGTGCCAGCAGCTTACCGGGACAGGGTTACAATGAGCAGTTCTTC | CASSLPGQGYNEQFF
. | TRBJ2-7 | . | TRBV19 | TGTGCCAGTAGTCCTCTTGGGTACAGCACCTACGAGCAGTACTTC | CASSPLGYSTYEQYF
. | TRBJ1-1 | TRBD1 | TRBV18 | TGTGCCAGCTCGCCCTTGGGACAGGGGTCATTCACTGAAGCTTTCTTT | CASSPLGQGSFTEAFF
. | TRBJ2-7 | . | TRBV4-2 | TGTGCCAGCAGCCAAGATTACTCGTACGAGCAGTACTTC | CASSQDYSYEQYF
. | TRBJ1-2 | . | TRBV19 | TGTGCCAGTAGTATTGGGGGCGCCGGTAACTATGGCTACACCTTC | CASSIGGAGNYGYTF
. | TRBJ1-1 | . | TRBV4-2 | TGTGCCAGCAGCCAAGATAGCGAGGGATTTTCTGAAGCTTTCTTT | CASSQDSEGFSEAFF
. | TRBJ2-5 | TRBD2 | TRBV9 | TGTGCCAGCAGCGTAGACCGGGCTAGCGGGGAGGGGGAGACCCAGTACTTC | CASSVDRASGEGETQYF
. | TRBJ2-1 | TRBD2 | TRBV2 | TGTGCCAGCAGTCCTTTTCCGGGACTAGCGAATGAGCAGTTCTTC | CASSPFPGLANEQFF
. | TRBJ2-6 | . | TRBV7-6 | TGTGCCAGCACCCCGGCGGCATCTTGGGGGGCCAACGTCCTGACTTTC | CASTPAASWGANVLTF
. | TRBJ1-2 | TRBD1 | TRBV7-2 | TGTGCCAGCAGCCTCAGGGACAGCTATGGCTACACCTTC | CASSLRDSYGYTF